The entry below gives a single TCR beta chain sequence along with its context. The CDR3 has 14 amino acids. Unmatched junction bases numbered 8, after V lost 3 bases and J lost 8 bases. The V gene's germline CDR1 is DFQATT and CDR2 SNEGSKA (reference sequence). The sample originates from a study of blood T cells in healthy people across ages. The authors ran a second PCR of 7 to 11 cycles using a sample-barcoded 5' primer and a J-beta primer mix. TCRdb independently ran MiXCR on the 5' RACE reads; one entry per CDR3 protein. The sample includes more than 1 million distinct CDR3 sequences, under 45% of them seen just once.

The rearrangement links TRBV20-1 to TRBJ1-4, with 8 bases aligning to TRBD1. The TCR comes from a woman in her fifties or sixties in good health. The sample was blood. The CDR3 region has the DNA TGCAGTGCTAGTCATGGACAGGGATGGGAAAAACTGTTTTTT. Its translation is CSASHGQGWEKLFF.